The 16 T cell receptor beta chains presented below share a single source sample, sequenced in a study of cytomegalovirus exposure and HLA in healthy donors. With 60 Vbeta and 13 Jbeta primers, the PCR was carried out. The table came from immunoSEQ multiplex PCR; TCRdb's copy has only in-frame clones and leaves some out. The top ten clones hold roughly 4.5% of a sample with around 150,000 clones, about 86% of them seen once. Sequences were obtained from PBMCs. The receptors were gathered from a man aged 40-49 years in good health and CMV-seropositive.

CDR3 amino acids: CASSGVDLNTGELFF. CDR3 in DNA: TGTGCCAGCAGCGGGGTAGACTTGAACACCGGGGAGCTGTTTTTT. V is TRBV9 and J is TRBJ2-2; no clear D gene. CDR3 length: 15 residues. Germline V gives CDR1 SGDLS, CDR2 YYNGEE. Trimming left V 3 bases short and J 1 base short, with 10 bases between.

The V call is TRBV19, the J call TRBJ1-1; D is ambiguous. V lost 5 bases to trimming and J lost 3 bases, with 10 bases between them. The V gene's germline CDR1 is LNHDA and CDR2 SQIVND (reference sequence). The CDR3 has 13 residues. DNA of the CDR3: TGTGCCAGTAGTTTTCCGGGATACACTGAAGCTTTCTTT. Translated, it gives CASSFPGYTEAFF.

The chain couples TRBV18 to TRBJ2-7; TRBD2 might be the D (5 bases). Germline V lookup: CDR1 KGHSH, CDR2 LQKENI. The CDR3 has 16 residues. With 0 bases removed from V and 7 bases from J, the gap between germline ends came to 19 bases. The CDR3 loop reads CASSPPSGRERGEQYF. CDR3 nucleotides: TGTGCCAGCTCACCACCCTCGGGAAGAGAAAGAGGAGAGCAGTACTTC.

This clone was detected once. The chain combines TRBV10-1 with TRBJ2-7; perhaps TRBD2 as D (7 bases). The CDR3 has 17 amino acids. Trimming took 4 bases from V and 2 from J, leaving 21 bases between them. Germline CDR1 reads WNHNN; CDR2 reads SYGVQD (reference sequence). The CDR3 loop reads CASSVLGGRNLTYEQYF. Written as DNA, the CDR3 is TGCGCCAGCAGTGTGCTCGGGGGGCGAAATTTAACCTACGAGCAGTACTTC.

This clone was seen a single time. The chain is built from TRBV10-1 and TRBJ2-7; TRBD1 matches at 9 bases. The V segment lost 2 bases and the J segment 4 bases; nucleotides outside the gene matches: 6. Germline V gene lookup returns CDR1 WNHNN and CDR2 SYGVQD (reference sequence). This CDR3 region has 15 residues. DNA for the CDR3: TGCGCCAGCAGTGAGCCCGGGACAGGGATTTACGAGCAGTACTTC. Residues: CASSEPGTGIYEQYF.

V is TRBV7-9 and J is TRBJ1-5; TRBD1 aligns across 8 bases. Trimming at V came to 1 base and at J to 2 bases, leaving 4 bases not matched to a gene. This CDR3 spans 16 amino acids. The germline V gene has CDR1 SEHNR and CDR2 FQNEAQ (reference sequence). CDR3 DNA: TGTGCCAGCAGCTTAGGGCAGGGGGCTGGCAATCAGCCCCAGCATTTT. Translating gives CASSLGQGAGNQPQHF.

V is TRBV11-2 and J is TRBJ1-2; TRBD1 matches at 7 bases. The trim removed 2 bases at V and 0 bases at J, leaving 3 bases unmatched. CDR1 is SGHAT, CDR2 FQNNGV, per germline. The CDR3 consists of 15 residues. CDR3 in amino acids: CASSLWDSPNYGYTF. CDR3 DNA sequence: TGTGCCAGCAGCTTATGGGACAGCCCTAACTATGGCTACACCTTC.

V and J are TRBV25-1 and TRBJ2-5; D is perhaps TRBD1 (6 bases). The CDR3 covers 17 residues. The germline CDR1 and CDR2 sequences are MGHDK and SYGVNS. V lost 0 bases, J lost 0 bases, and 14 bases lay in between. CDR3 sequence (DNA): TGTGCCAGCAGTGAATATCTCGGGACAAAGTACCAAGAGACCCAGTACTTC. Translation: CASSEYLGTKYQETQYF.

The rearrangement links TRBV6-5 to TRBJ1-2; 9 nucleotides align to TRBD1. The CDR3 sequence is 14 residues long. The germline CDR1 and CDR2 sequences are MNHEY and SVGAGI. V lost 7 bases and J lost 7; bases outside the gene matches: 10. CDR3 residues: CASNLGTGKSGYTF. For the CDR3, the DNA is TGTGCCAGCAATCTGGGGACAGGGAAGAGTGGCTACACCTTC.

V and J are TRBV7-9 and TRBJ1-2; D unclear. Germline-derived CDR1 and CDR2 are SEHNR and FQNEAQ (reference sequence). CDR3 length: 13 amino acids. Trimming took off 3 bases at V and 7 bases at J, with 12 bases between the two ends. The CDR3 DNA follows: TGTGCCAGCAGCTTCGACGGCCCGGGTGGCTACACCTTC. Amino acid sequence: CASSFDGPGGYTF.

Here the CDR3 reads CASSLGVSAQETQYF. DNA for the CDR3: TGTGCCAGCAGCTTAGGGGTGAGCGCCCAAGAGACCCAGTACTTC. The rearrangement uses TRBV5-4 and TRBJ2-5; weak D call: TRBD1 (5 bases). Germline V gene sequence: CDR1 SGHNT, CDR2 YYREEE (reference sequence). This CDR3 has 15 amino acids. V was clipped by 2 bases and J by 1 base, with 12 bases between them.

The genes are TRBV7-6 and TRBJ2-7; D perhaps matches TRBD2 (6 bases). The V end lost 4 bases, the J end lost 6 bases, and 16 bases lay between the germline ends. Germline CDR1 and CDR2: SGHVS and FNYEAQ. There are 14 residues in the CDR3. The CDR3 is CASSSTDGGSEQYF. CDR3 bases: TGTGCCAGCAGCTCAACGGACGGGGGAAGCGAGCAGTACTTC.

The rearrangement uses TRBV9 and TRBJ1-1, with TRBD1 matching 9 bases. The length of the CDR3 is 16 residues. Germline V lookup: CDR1 SGDLS, CDR2 YYNGEE. The trim removed 0 bases at V and 2 bases at J, leaving 5 bases unmatched. CDR3 loop: CASSVDGTGLNTEAFF. The CDR3 region has the DNA TGTGCCAGCAGCGTAGATGGGACAGGGCTTAACACTGAAGCTTTCTTT.

The chain combines TRBV7-3 with TRBJ2-3, with a weak D call TRBD1 (6 bases). Trimming shortened V by 5 bases and J by 4 bases, and 13 bases separated the two germline ends. This CDR3 is built from 14 residues. Germline loops: CDR1 SGHTA, CDR2 FQGTGA. The CDR3 sequence is CASSAQGHPDTQYF. DNA for the CDR3: TGTGCCAGCAGCGCACAGGGTCACCCAGATACGCAGTATTTT.

The V gene is TRBV4-2, the J gene TRBJ1-2; the D is unclear. CDR3 length: 15 residues. The ends were cut back, 2 bases at V and 0 bases at J, with 10 bases in the middle. The germline CDR1 and CDR2 sequences are LGHNA and YNFKEQ. The CDR3 DNA sequence: TGTGCCAGCAGCCAATCGGTTTCCACTAACTATGGCTACACCTTC. It specifies CASSQSVSTNYGYTF.

The chain has TRBV30 and TRBJ1-6; D perhaps matches TRBD1 (6 bases). Trimming took 3 bases from V and 3 from J, leaving 9 bases between them. The CDR3 contains 14 residues. Looked up from germline, CDR1 is GTSNPN and CDR2 is SVGIG (reference sequence). The CDR3 DNA reads as TGTGCCTGGAGCGAGGGACACTATAATTCACCCCTCCACTTT. It codes for CAWSEGHYNSPLHF.